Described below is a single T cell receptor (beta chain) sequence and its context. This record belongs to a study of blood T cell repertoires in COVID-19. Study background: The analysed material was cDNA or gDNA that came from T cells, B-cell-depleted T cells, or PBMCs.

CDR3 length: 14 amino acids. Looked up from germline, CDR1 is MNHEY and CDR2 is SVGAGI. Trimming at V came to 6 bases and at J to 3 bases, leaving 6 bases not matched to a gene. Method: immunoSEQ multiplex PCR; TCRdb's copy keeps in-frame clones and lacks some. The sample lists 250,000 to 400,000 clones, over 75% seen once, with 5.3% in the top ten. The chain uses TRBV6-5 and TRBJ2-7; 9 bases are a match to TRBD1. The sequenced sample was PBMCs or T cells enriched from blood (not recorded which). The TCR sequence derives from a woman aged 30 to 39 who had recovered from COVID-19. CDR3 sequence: CASSHPDRGYEQYF. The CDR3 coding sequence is TGTGCCAGCAGCCACCCGGACAGGGGCTACGAGCAGTACTTC.